This TCR beta chain was obtained from a study of T cell clonotyping in hematopoietic cell transplantation listed by TCRdb under 2021. Regarding the research as a whole: A total of under 150 blood samples were collected in the study from a few dozen consecutive transplant recipients and their related donors. Patients were recruited between September 2015 and 2017 and followed until late 2020 or death. Paper-wide results and their limitations: Broader posttransplant TCR repertoire diversity was predicted by donor and pretransplant recipient Inverse Simpson Index values. After transplant, TCR diversity in recipients dropped, and pathologically expanded clonotypes climbed progressively between day 30 and day 180. Overlap with donor repertoires was found for only a small fraction of recipient repertoires, with over 95% found to appear de novo at the given depth. The sample size was limited, and CD4 and CD8 repertoire contributions could not be separated because cells were not sorted.

The cysteine opens and the phenylalanine closes a CDR3 of 15 amino acids. The read is trimmed to its CDR3 DNA, 45 bases read in frame from base 1. V gives up 1 base and J gives up 5 bases, and the segment between their germline ends measures 16 bases. CDR1 and CDR2 are read off the germline V gene (reference sequence) as SGHNT and YYREEE. For TCR beta sequencing, blood samples came from the related transplant donors. Nuclei Lysis Solution was used to extract genomic DNA from fresh or cryopreserved unfractionated peripheral blood mononuclear cells. As regards this clone: Its target antigen remains unknown. Per-base quality was not reported, and no clone a single base away is much larger than it.

The immunoSEQ assay, a bias-controlled multiplex PCR with V- and J-specific primers, was used to amplify TCR beta CDR3 regions from genomic DNA. In a second PCR step, a proprietary barcode and Illumina adapter sequences were attached to the CDR3 amplicons. An Illumina MiSeq instrument was used for sequencing of the CDR3 libraries. Regarding the original processing steps: immunoSEQ Analyzer 3.0 was used for export and quality control, with R Bioconductor and Immunarch used for downstream analyses. Only productive rearrangements in the normalized downsampled data set were used to calculate repertoire metrics. In the normalized cohort, a clonotype counted as pathologically expanded if the clonotype was larger than 5 templates. Repertoire diversity was measured with the Inverse Simpson Index. The non-normalized data set was used for CMV-specificity analyses so that all clonotypes could be captured. As stored in TCRdb, this immuneACCESS dataset retains in-frame rearrangements with V and J assigned. A fraction of the clones does not appear; measured against another copy, unresolved V genes explain less than half of the discrepancy, and the remainder lacks a known reason. That table furnishes V, J and clone size, whereas the DNA furnished D and trimming. Counted in this sample were more than 65,000 clones; 94% of them appeared once. Around 1.6% of the sample is taken by the ten largest.

The chain is made from TRBV5-4 and TRBJ2-7; a tentative D match to TRBD1 spans 6 bases. Sequencing input: peripheral blood mononuclear cells. The sequence came from a man aged 50-60 years in good health. Some clones in this sample may be carry-over from other donors' samples. In nucleotide form, the sequence is TGTGCCAGCAGCTTGCAAGGAGCAGGGGTGGACGAGCAGTACTTC. Its translation is CASSLQGAGVDEQYF.